Below, 29 T cell receptor beta chains from the same sample are listed, as sequenced in a study of CD4 T cells in relation to SARS-CoV-2 and coronaviruses. Using immunoSEQ multiplex PCR, the repertoire was profiled, and TCRdb retains in-frame clones only, with some absent. The profile covers 30,000 to 40,000 clones, with around four fifths appearing a single time and approximately 20% taken by the ten largest. These TCRs are of unknown antigen specificity. Specimen: memory CD4+ T cells from PBMCs, cultured in vitro. The receptors here all came from an adult with COVID-19.

This clone was recorded once. V and J are TRBV5-6 and TRBJ2-3; 13 nucleotides line up with TRBD2. Germline assignment: CDR1 SGHDT and CDR2 YYEEEE. After removal of 2 bases from V and 5 bases from J, the junction contained 8 bases not matched to a gene. The CDR3 has 17 amino acids. CDR3 residues: CASSLFTSGRAGDTQYF. The CDR3 DNA reads as TGTGCCAGCAGCTTATTCACTAGCGGGAGGGCCGGAGATACGCAGTATTTT.

The chain joins TRBV4-2 to TRBJ2-3; either TRBD1 or TRBD2 may supply D (5 bases each). In germline, CDR1 is LGHNA, CDR2 YNFKEQ. This CDR3 has 18 amino acids. V was cut by 4 bases and J by 0 bases, with 20 bases left in between. CDR3 sequence: CASSLQTGTPRSTDTQYF. In nucleotides, the CDR3 is TGTGCCAGCAGCCTTCAAACCGGGACGCCAAGAAGCACAGATACGCAGTATTTT.

The chain has TRBV5-1 and TRBJ1-2; perhaps TRBD1 as D (6 bases). Germline loops: CDR1 SGHRS, CDR2 YFSETQ. V was clipped by 0 bases and J by 8 bases, with 17 bases between them. This CDR3 has 15 amino acids. The CDR3 region has the DNA TGCGCCAGCAGCTTGGACTTAACAGGGAGGGAGGGCTACACCTTC. The encoded protein is CASSLDLTGREGYTF. The entire variable domain, with the rest obtained from reference TRBV5-1 and TRBJ1-2, is as follows: KAGVTQTPRYLIKTRGQQVTLSCSPISGHRSVSWYQQTPGQGLQFLFEYFSETQRNKGNFPGRFSGRQFSNSRSEMNVSTLELGDSALYLCASSLDLTGREGYTFGSGTRLTVV.

The chain employs TRBV6-5 and TRBJ2-7; D remains ambiguous. V lost 0 bases, J lost 6 bases, and 12 bases lay in between. The CDR3 consists of 14 residues. CDR1 is MNHEY, CDR2 SVGAGI, per germline. CDR3 region: CASSYSVEGREQYF. The CDR3 DNA is TGTGCCAGCAGTTACTCAGTGGAAGGTCGCGAGCAGTACTTC.

The genes are TRBV27 and TRBJ2-7; 9 positions agree with TRBD1. CDR3 size: 14 residues. CDR1 is MNHEY, CDR2 SMNVEV, per germline (reference sequence). J gave up 2 bases and V 5 bases, and 4 bases lay outside the gene matches. CDR3 sequence reads: CASSMTGGAYEQYF. CDR3 sequence (DNA): TGTGCCAGCAGTATGACAGGGGGTGCCTACGAGCAGTACTTC.

This rearrangement joins TRBV7-6 to TRBJ2-7, with D possibly TRBD1 on 6 matching bases. Trimming took 5 bases from V and 4 from J, leaving 12 bases between them. The CDR3 has 13 amino acids. CDR1 is SGHVS and CDR2 is FNYEAQ in the germline V gene. This chain's CDR3 is CASSLGQFYEQYF. DNA of the CDR3: TGTGCCAGCAGCCTTGGACAGTTTTACGAGCAGTACTTC.

This clone has just one count. The rearrangement links TRBV28 to TRBJ2-5, with 7 bases lining up with TRBD1. The V segment lost 7 bases and the J segment 5 bases; nucleotides outside the gene matches: 10. Germline V gives CDR1 MDHEN, CDR2 SYDVKM. This CDR3 region has 14 residues. CDR3 sequence reads: CASKAGGSDETQYF. DNA for the CDR3: TGTGCCAGCAAGGCAGGGGGAAGTGATGAGACCCAGTACTTC.

This chain links TRBV2 with TRBJ2-5; TRBD1 is a possible D gene (5 bases). CDR1 is SNHLY, CDR2 FYNNEI, per germline. Trimming took 4 bases from V and 5 from J, leaving 14 bases between them. The CDR3 is 14 amino acids. The DNA for the CDR3 is TGTGCCAGCAGTGGGGGCAGTGTAAGGGAGACCCAGTACTTC. Translated: CASSGGSVRETQYF.

This rearrangement joins TRBV7-9 to TRBJ2-1; 7 positions match TRBD2. The V and J ends lost 5 bases and 7 bases, in that order; junction bases with no gene match: 14. The CDR3 has 16 residues. The germline V gene has CDR1 SEHNR and CDR2 FQNEAQ (reference sequence). This chain's CDR3 is CASSPYGEGYPNEQFF. CDR3 in DNA: TGTGCCAGCAGCCCCTACGGGGAGGGGTACCCTAATGAGCAGTTCTTC.

The chain couples TRBV5-1 to TRBJ2-2, with TRBD1 as a possible D gene (6 bases). There are 15 residues in the CDR3. V lost 4 bases and J lost 0, with 10 bases in between. Germline CDR1 is SGHRS and CDR2 is YFSETQ. CDR3 residues: CASSPGTPNTGELFF. The CDR3 region has the DNA TGCGCCAGCAGCCCCGGGACACCGAACACCGGGGAGCTGTTTTTT.

This sequence joins TRBV5-1 and TRBJ1-3; 9 nucleotides line up with TRBD1. V dropped 2 bases and J dropped 4; count of bases not matched to a gene: 7. CDR1 and CDR2 from the germline V gene are SGHRS and YFSETQ. This CDR3 region has 16 residues. CDR3 sequence (DNA): TGCGCCAGCAGCTTCGGGGACAGGGTGTCGGGAAACACCATATATTTT. Translating it yields CASSFGDRVSGNTIYF.

The CDR3 here is CASSRTGANEQYF. The CDR3 DNA is TGTGCCAGCAGCCGGACAGGGGCCAACGAGCAGTACTTC. The chain employs TRBV13 and TRBJ2-7, with 9 positions matching TRBD1. The CDR3 runs 13 residues. CDR1 PRHDT and CDR2 FYEKMQ come from the germline V gene (reference sequence). V lost 5 bases, J lost 5 bases, and 4 bases stayed unmatched. Full variable domain (outside the CDR3, taken from reference TRBV13 and TRBJ2-7): AAGVIQSPRHLIKEKRETATLKCYPIPRHDTVYWYQQGPGQDPQFLISFYEKMQSDKGSIPDRFSAQQFSDYHSELNMSSLELGDSALYFCASSRTGANEQYFGPGTRLTVT.

The rearrangement joins TRBV15 to TRBJ1-3; no definite D call. CDR1 LNHNV and CDR2 YYDKDF come from the germline V gene (reference sequence). Trimming shortened V by 8 bases and J by 2 bases, and 13 bases separated the two germline ends. This CDR3 contains 14 residues. This CDR3 is CATGESFAGNTIYF. The CDR3 DNA sequence: TGTGCCACCGGCGAGAGTTTCGCTGGAAACACCATATATTTT.

J is TRBJ2-5 and V is TRBV19, with 8 bases fitting TRBD2. V lost 6 bases, J lost 1 base, and 7 bases stayed unmatched. The length of the CDR3 is 15 residues. The germline V gene has CDR1 LNHDA and CDR2 SQIVND (reference sequence). The CDR3 region is CASRGLVAGQETQYF. In DNA form, the CDR3 reads TGTGCCAGTAGGGGACTAGTCGCTGGCCAAGAGACCCAGTACTTC.

The V call is TRBV5-4, the J call TRBJ2-5, with TRBD2 matching over 8 bases. J gave up 0 bases and V 3 bases, and 7 bases lay outside the gene matches. CDR3 size: 16 residues. Germline assignment: CDR1 SGHNT and CDR2 YYREEE (reference sequence). The CDR3 DNA reads as TGTGCCAGCAGCTCCGGGACTAGAAAGTACCAAGAGACCCAGTACTTC. Translating gives CASSSGTRKYQETQYF.

This chain joins TRBV7-2 and TRBJ2-3; D possibly uses TRBD1 or TRBD2 (5 bases each). This CDR3 comprises 16 residues. The V end was cut by 2 bases, the J end by 6 bases, with 18 bases between. Germline CDR1 and CDR2: SGHTA and FQGNSA. The CDR3 region has the DNA TGTGCCAGCAGCTTAAACGCAAAGGGGAGTGGCGATACGCAGTATTTT. Translating gives CASSLNAKGSGDTQYF.

This sequence joins TRBV6-5 and TRBJ2-1; 7 nucleotides align to TRBD2. Germline V gene data show CDR1 as MNHEY and CDR2 as SVGAGI. This CDR3 is 15 amino acids long. The CDR3 loop is CAATEELAVYNEQFF. For the CDR3, the DNA is TGTGCTGCAACCGAGGAGCTAGCGGTCTACAATGAGCAGTTCTTC.

This chain joins TRBV2 and TRBJ2-3; D unclear. This CDR3 spans 10 amino acids. The germline V gene has CDR1 SNHLY and CDR2 FYNNEI. V was shortened by 7 bases and J by 7 bases, with 6 bases between the two germline ends. The CDR3 bases are TGTGCCAGCAAGGTATATACGCAGTATTTT. Protein: CASKVYTQYF.

The table lists this clone with a few counts. The rearrangement uses TRBV7-9 and TRBJ1-2; 7 positions agree with TRBD1. Unmatched junction bases numbered 10, after V lost 6 bases and J lost 6 bases. Looked up from germline, CDR1 is SEHNR and CDR2 is FQNEAQ (reference sequence). The CDR3 has 14 residues. CDR3 sequence: CASRDKRGLDGYTF. The CDR3 region has the DNA TGTGCCAGCAGGGACAAGAGGGGGCTCGATGGCTACACCTTC. Combining the CDR3 with reference TRBV7-9 and TRBJ1-2 gives the whole variable domain DTGVSQNPRHKITKRGQNVTFRCDPISEHNRLYWYRQTLGQGPEFLTYFQNEAQLEKSRLLSDRFSAERPKGSFSTLEIQRTEQGDSAMYLCASRDKRGLDGYTFGSGTRLTVV.

This clone was detected only once. V is TRBV4-2 and J is TRBJ2-4, with D unclear. The CDR3 has 14 residues. The germline V gene has CDR1 LGHNA and CDR2 YNFKEQ. Trimming pared 4 bases from V and 9 bases from J, leaving 16 bases between. This CDR3 is CASSPRVLDVIQYF. The CDR3 DNA reads as TGTGCCAGCAGCCCACGGGTCTTGGACGTCATTCAGTACTTC.

The V call is TRBV5-4, the J call TRBJ2-3; D remains ambiguous. The CDR3 has 14 residues. V lost 0 bases and J 2 bases, leaving 7 bases between the germline ends. Germline CDR1 and CDR2: SGHNT and YYREEE (reference sequence). CDR3 in amino acids: CASSLGTNTDTQYF. For the CDR3, the DNA is TGTGCCAGCAGCTTGGGGACGAACACAGATACGCAGTATTTT. The full variable domain, in which reference TRBV5-4 and TRBJ2-3 provide the parts outside the CDR3, is ETGVTQSPTHLIKTRGQQVTLRCSSQSGHNTVSWYQQALGQGPQFIFQYYREEENGRGNFPPRFSGLQFPNYSSELNVNALELDDSALYLCASSLGTNTDTQYFGPGTRLTVL.

This clone has just a few counts. The chain links TRBV4-2 to TRBJ2-7, with D tentatively TRBD1 (6 bases). CDR3 length equals 14 residues. Germline V CDR1 and CDR2: LGHNA, YNFKEQ. V was clipped by 4 bases and J by 5 bases, with 15 bases between them. The CDR3 DNA reads as TGTGCCAGCAGCCCAAACCGGGACACCCACGAGCAGTACTTC. Translating it yields CASSPNRDTHEQYF.

The chain links TRBV2 to TRBJ1-4; D not certain. The CDR3 spans 14 residues. V was pared by 2 bases and J by 5 bases, with 9 bases between. Looked up from germline, CDR1 is SNHLY and CDR2 is FYNNEI. CDR3 in DNA: TGTGCCAGCAGTGAAAGTAGAACAAATGAAAAACTGTTTTTT. It specifies CASSESRTNEKLFF.

The genes are TRBV3-1 (or the pseudogene TRBV3-2) and TRBJ1-1, with D hard to call. The CDR3 length is 13 residues. Germline V gene data show CDR1 as LGHDT and CDR2 as YNNKEL (reference sequence). V was pared by 4 bases and J by 2 bases, with 8 bases between. The CDR3 spells CASSLSPNTEAFF. The CDR3 nucleotides are TGTGCCAGCAGCCTTAGCCCCAACACTGAAGCTTTCTTT.

Concerning this clone: In this CDR3 the conserved last residue, phenylalanine or tryptophan, is missing, so a read error is likely. Because the CDR3's place on the DNA is in doubt, the DNA is left out and the CDR3 is given as listed by TCRdb. V and J are TRBV14 and TRBJ2-3; no check of the table's D call, TRBD2, against the DNA was made. CDR1 and CDR2 (germline): SGHDN, FVKESK. The CDR3 adds up to 12 amino acids, both ends counted. CDR3 residues: CASSQGRLAGPR.

The count of this clone is one. CDR3 residues: CASSLDPGDSYEQYF. The CDR3 nucleotides are TGTGCCAGCAGCTTAGATCCGGGTGATTCGTACGAGCAGTACTTC. The chain is built from TRBV11-2 and TRBJ2-7, with D uncertain. The ends were cut back, 0 bases at V and 4 bases at J, with 13 bases in the middle. Germline V gives CDR1 SGHAT, CDR2 FQNNGV. The length of the CDR3 is 15 residues.

V and J are TRBV5-4 and TRBJ2-2, with D possibly matching TRBD2 (7 bases). CDR3 length equals 15 residues. Germline lookup yields CDR1 SGHNT and CDR2 YYREEE (reference sequence). Trimming left V 4 bases short and J 5 bases short, with 15 bases between. The DNA of the CDR3 is TGTGCCAGCAGCCCGGGGGGACACAAGACCGGGGAGCTGTTTTTT. Encoded protein: CASSPGGHKTGELFF.

This rearrangement joins TRBV5-1 to TRBJ1-6; D perhaps matches TRBD1 (5 bases). Trimming took off 0 bases at V and 10 bases at J, with 11 bases between the two ends. The CDR3 sequence is 14 residues long. Per the germline V gene, CDR1 is SGHRS and CDR2 is YFSETQ. Here the CDR3 DNA reads TGCGCCAGCAGCTTGGAGGGGTCCCAATCACCCCTCCACTTT. Translation gives CASSLEGSQSPLHF.

This clone was seen a single time. The rearrangement joins TRBV21-1 to TRBJ2-7. TRBV21-1 has pseudogene status. The CDR3 runs to 21 residues. CDR3 protein: CASSKRPPTGVLADSSYEQYF. The DNA for the CDR3 is TGTGCCAGCAGCAAACGCCCTCCGACAGGGGTACTAGCGGATAGTTCCTACGAGCAGTACTTC.